The 16 T cell receptor beta chains presented below share a single source sample, sequenced in a study of T cell responses to AZD1222 COVID-19 vaccine. Here immunoSEQ multiplex PCR was the method, and the copy in TCRdb shows in-frame clones only, minus some. Of over 120,000 clones in the sample, around 92% were seen once. The specimen was peripheral blood, collected on day 0 of AZD1222 vaccination. The source is an adult in good health.

This clone was recorded only once. The chain links TRBV5-1 to TRBJ1-2; 9 nucleotides match TRBD1. V was pared by 4 bases and J by 8 bases, with 15 bases of the junction left unmatched. CDR1 is SGHRS and CDR2 is YFSETQ in the germline V gene. This CDR3 is built from 16 residues. CDR3 nucleotides: TGCGCCAGCAGCCGGGACAGGGATTCAATCATGGGGGGCTACACCTTC. Its translation is CASSRDRDSIMGGYTF.

The gene calls are TRBV6-4 and TRBJ1-5, with D hard to call. CDR1 is MRHNA and CDR2 is SNTAGT in the germline V gene. The V gene lost 3 bases and the J gene lost 2 bases, with 14 bases spanning the gap. This CDR3 spans 16 amino acids. This chain's CDR3 is CASSERRLGGNQPQHF. The CDR3, as DNA: TGTGCCAGCAGTGAAAGGAGACTTGGGGGCAATCAGCCCCAGCATTTT.

The chain has TRBV2 and TRBJ1-2; D is possibly TRBD1 (6 bases). Between the trimmed V and J ends, which lost 8 bases and 5 bases, there was a span of 12 bases. This CDR3 region has 12 residues. Per the germline V gene, CDR1 is SNHLY and CDR2 is FYNNEI. The CDR3 bases are TGTGCCAGCGGAGGACAGACATATGGCTACACCTTC. Amino acid sequence: CASGGQTYGYTF.

CDR3: CASSGRTGVLRNQPQHF. The CDR3 nucleotides read TGTGCCAGCAGTGGAAGGACAGGGGTATTGCGCAATCAGCCCCAGCATTTT. The chain links TRBV6-4 to TRBJ1-5; 9 bases match TRBD1. The CDR3 covers 17 residues. Losses at the gene ends were 4 bases for V and 2 bases for J; bases not matched to a gene: 9. CDR1 MRHNA and CDR2 SNTAGT come from the germline V gene.

V is TRBV6-2 or TRBV6-3 and J is TRBJ1-1; D perhaps matches TRBD1 (6 bases). This CDR3 contains 16 residues. V was pared by 3 bases and J by 5 bases, with 19 bases between. In germline, CDR1 is MNHEY, CDR2 SVGEGT. The CDR3 here is CASSYSKRQVVTEAFF. CDR3 bases: TGTGCCAGCAGTTATTCCAAGAGACAGGTTGTGACTGAAGCTTTCTTT.

The rearrangement uses TRBV4-3 and TRBJ2-7, with a possible D match to TRBD1 (6 bases). V was pared by 1 base and J by 3 bases, with 16 bases between. Looked up from germline, CDR1 is LGHNA and CDR2 is YSLEER. CDR3 size: 16 residues. The CDR3 DNA sequence: TGCGCCAGCAGCCAAGCGTGGTTACAGGGATTCTACGAGCAGTACTTC. Protein product: CASSQAWLQGFYEQYF.

This clone was picked up one time. J is TRBJ1-1 and V is TRBV28, with D possibly being TRBD1 (6 bases). Germline values: CDR1 MDHEN, CDR2 SYDVKM. The CDR3 has 15 residues. With 2 bases removed from V and 3 bases from J, the gap between germline ends came to 13 bases. The CDR3 is CASSLRGAGYTEAFF. CDR3 coding DNA: TGTGCCAGCAGTTTAAGGGGGGCCGGGTACACTGAAGCTTTCTTT.

V and J are TRBV10-3 and TRBJ2-7; TRBD2 is a possible D gene (5 bases). The CDR3 extends over 12 amino acids. V lost 0 bases, J lost 7 bases, and 7 bases lay in between. Germline CDR1 reads ENHRY; CDR2 reads SYGVKD. This CDR3 reads CAISESRGEQYF. For the CDR3, the DNA is TGTGCCATCAGTGAGTCTCGCGGGGAGCAGTACTTC.

The CDR3 coding sequence is TGTGCCAGAAGCTTGGTGGTAGGTTCTAGCAATCAGCCCCAGCATTTT. This translates into CARSLVVGSSNQPQHF. This chain connects TRBV5-3 to TRBJ1-5; D unresolved. TRBV5-3 is known as an ORF, though its function is uncertain. V lost 0 bases and J 0 bases, leaving 10 bases between the germline ends. CDR3 size: 16 residues.

The CDR3 is CASSLVVDPSYEQYF. The DNA of the CDR3 is TGTGCCAGCAGCTTAGTAGTGGACCCCTCCTACGAGCAGTACTTC. The J gene is TRBJ2-7, the V gene TRBV7-6, with unresolved D. There are 15 residues in the CDR3. The ends were cut back, 1 base at V and 0 bases at J, with 10 bases in the middle. In germline, CDR1 is SGHVS, CDR2 FNYEAQ. Supplemented by reference TRBV7-6 and TRBJ2-7, the full variable domain reads GAGVSQSPRYKVTKRGQDVALRCDPISGHVSLYWYRQALGQGPEFLTYFNYEAQQDKSGLPNDRFSAERPEGSISTLTIQRTEQRDSAMYRCASSLVVDPSYEQYFGPGTRLTVT.

This chain links TRBV9 with TRBJ1-2; D remains ambiguous. There are 13 residues in the CDR3. The germline CDR1 and CDR2 sequences are SGDLS and YYNGEE. V dropped 6 bases and J dropped 6 bases, with 15 bases sitting between them. CDR3 bases: TGTGCCAGCACCCGGGTCCCTGCAAATGGCTACACCTTC. It translates to CASTRVPANGYTF. The complete variable domain, with remaining parts taken from reference TRBV9 and TRBJ1-2, reads DSGVTQTPKHLITATGQRVTLRCSPRSGDLSVYWYQQSLDQGLQFLIQYYNGEERAKGNILERFSAQQFPDLHSELNLSSLELGDSALYFCASTRVPANGYTFGSGTRLTVV.

This chain links TRBV7-6 with TRBJ2-7; D perhaps matches TRBD1 (6 bases). There are 14 residues in the CDR3. Between the trimmed V and J ends, which lost 3 bases and 0 bases, there was a span of 9 bases. CDR1 is SGHVS, CDR2 FNYEAQ, per germline. For the CDR3, the DNA is TGTGCCAGCAGCTTCGGACAGACCTCCTACGAGCAGTACTTC. It encodes CASSFGQTSYEQYF. The complete variable domain, with remaining parts taken from reference TRBV7-6 and TRBJ2-7, reads GAGVSQSPRYKVTKRGQDVALRCDPISGHVSLYWYRQALGQGPEFLTYFNYEAQQDKSGLPNDRFSAERPEGSISTLTIQRTEQRDSAMYRCASSFGQTSYEQYFGPGTRLTVT.

The chain employs TRBV2 and TRBJ1-4; the D gene is possibly TRBD1 (6 bases). The CDR3 extends over 14 amino acids. The V end lost 10 bases, the J end lost 7 bases, and 19 bases lay between the germline ends. Germline CDR1 is SNHLY and CDR2 is FYNNEI. CDR3 bases: TGTGCCACCCTAGCCGGCGGGGGCGCTGAAAAACTGTTTTTT. It encodes CATLAGGGAEKLFF. Using reference TRBV2 and TRBJ1-4 for the parts outside the CDR3, the full variable domain is EPEVTQTPSHQVTQMGQEVILRCVPISNHLYFYWYRQILGQKVEFLVSFYNNEISEKSEIFDDQFSVERPDGSNFTLKIRSTKLEDSAMYFCATLAGGGAEKLFFGSGTQLSVL.

The chain is built from TRBV5-6 and TRBJ2-7; D is unresolved. Looked up from germline, CDR1 is SGHDT and CDR2 is YYEEEE. This CDR3 region has 13 residues. The V and J ends lost 4 bases and 4 bases respectively, with 12 bases between them. The CDR3 sequence: CASSPGLLYEQYF. The CDR3 DNA is TGTGCCAGCAGCCCCGGTCTTCTTTACGAGCAGTACTTC.

The chain links TRBV5-8 to TRBJ2-2; D uncertain. The CDR3 length is 16 residues. Germline CDR1 reads SGHTS; CDR2 reads YDEGEE. Trimming took off 3 bases at V and 7 bases at J, with 19 bases between the two ends. CDR3 coding DNA: TGTGCCAGCAGCTACCTCCTGGGTAATGTCGTCGGGGAGCTGTTTTTT. Protein: CASSYLLGNVVGELFF.

The genes are TRBV5-1 and TRBJ2-6; D is unresolved. Trimming shortened V by 4 bases and J by 4 bases, and 12 bases separated the two germline ends. Germline V lookup: CDR1 SGHRS, CDR2 YFSETQ. This CDR3 has 15 residues. The CDR3 DNA reads TGCGCCAGCAGCGATTCCCCGGCAGGGGCCAACGTCCTGACTTTC. This gives the protein CASSDSPAGANVLTF.